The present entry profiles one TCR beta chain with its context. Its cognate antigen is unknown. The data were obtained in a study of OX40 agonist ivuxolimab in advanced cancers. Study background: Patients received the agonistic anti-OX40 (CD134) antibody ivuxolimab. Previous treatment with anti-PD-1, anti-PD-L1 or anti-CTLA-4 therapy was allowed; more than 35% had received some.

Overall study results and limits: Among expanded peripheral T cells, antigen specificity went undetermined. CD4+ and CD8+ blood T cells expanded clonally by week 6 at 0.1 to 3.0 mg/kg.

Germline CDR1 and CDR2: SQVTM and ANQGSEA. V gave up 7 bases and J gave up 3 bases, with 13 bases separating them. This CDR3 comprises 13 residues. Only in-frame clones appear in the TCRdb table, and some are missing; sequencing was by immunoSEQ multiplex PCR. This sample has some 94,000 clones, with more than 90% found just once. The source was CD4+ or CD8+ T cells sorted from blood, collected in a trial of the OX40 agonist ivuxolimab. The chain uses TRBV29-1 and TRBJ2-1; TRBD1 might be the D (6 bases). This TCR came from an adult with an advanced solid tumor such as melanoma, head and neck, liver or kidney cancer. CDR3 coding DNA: TGCAGCGCGTTAACAGGGTTCTACAATGAGCAGTTCTTC. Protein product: CSALTGFYNEQFF.